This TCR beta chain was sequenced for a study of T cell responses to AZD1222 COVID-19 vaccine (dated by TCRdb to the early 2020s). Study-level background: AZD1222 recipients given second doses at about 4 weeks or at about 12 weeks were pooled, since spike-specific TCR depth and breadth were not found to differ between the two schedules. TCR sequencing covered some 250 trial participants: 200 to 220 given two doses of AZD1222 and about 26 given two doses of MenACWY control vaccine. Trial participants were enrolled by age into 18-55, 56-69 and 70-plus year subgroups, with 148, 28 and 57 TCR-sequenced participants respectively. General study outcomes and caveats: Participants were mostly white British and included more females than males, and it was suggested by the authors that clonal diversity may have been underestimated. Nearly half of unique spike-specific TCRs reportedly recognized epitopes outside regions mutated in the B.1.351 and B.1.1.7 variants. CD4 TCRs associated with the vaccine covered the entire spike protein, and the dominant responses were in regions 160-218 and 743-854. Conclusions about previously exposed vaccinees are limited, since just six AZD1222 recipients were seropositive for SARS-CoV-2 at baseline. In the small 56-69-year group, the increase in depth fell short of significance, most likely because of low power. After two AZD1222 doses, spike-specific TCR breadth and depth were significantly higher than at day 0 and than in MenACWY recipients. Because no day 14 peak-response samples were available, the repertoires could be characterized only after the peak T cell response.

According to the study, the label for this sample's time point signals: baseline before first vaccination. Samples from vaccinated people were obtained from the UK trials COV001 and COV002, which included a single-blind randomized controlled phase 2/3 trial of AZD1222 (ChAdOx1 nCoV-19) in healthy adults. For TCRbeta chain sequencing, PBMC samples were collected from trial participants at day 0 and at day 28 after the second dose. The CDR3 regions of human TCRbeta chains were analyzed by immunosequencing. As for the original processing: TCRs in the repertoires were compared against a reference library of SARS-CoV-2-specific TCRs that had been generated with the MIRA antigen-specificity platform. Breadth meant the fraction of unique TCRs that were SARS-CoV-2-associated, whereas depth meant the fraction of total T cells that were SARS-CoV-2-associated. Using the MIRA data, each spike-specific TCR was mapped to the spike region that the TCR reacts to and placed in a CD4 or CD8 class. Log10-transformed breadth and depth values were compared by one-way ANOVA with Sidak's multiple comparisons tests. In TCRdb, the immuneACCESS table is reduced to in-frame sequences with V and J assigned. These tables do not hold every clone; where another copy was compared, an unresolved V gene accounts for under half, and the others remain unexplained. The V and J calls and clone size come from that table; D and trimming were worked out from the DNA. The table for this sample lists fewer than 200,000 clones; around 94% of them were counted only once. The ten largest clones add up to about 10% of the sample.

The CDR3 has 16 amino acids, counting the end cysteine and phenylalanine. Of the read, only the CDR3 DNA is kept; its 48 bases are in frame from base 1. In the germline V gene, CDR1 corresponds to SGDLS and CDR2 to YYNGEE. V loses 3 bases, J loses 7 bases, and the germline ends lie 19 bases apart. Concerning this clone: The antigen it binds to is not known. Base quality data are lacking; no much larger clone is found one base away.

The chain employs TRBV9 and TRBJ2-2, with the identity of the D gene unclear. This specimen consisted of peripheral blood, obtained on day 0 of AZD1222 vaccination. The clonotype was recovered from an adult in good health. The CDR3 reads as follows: CASSANPSTYVGELFF. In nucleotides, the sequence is TGTGCCAGCAGCGCCAACCCTTCGACATACGTCGGGGAGCTGTTTTTT.